This T cell receptor beta chain comes out of a study of blood T cell repertoires in COVID-19. The overall study: Samples came from the United States, Italy and Spain, spanning acute and convalescent COVID-19. Nucleic acid was either cDNA or gDNA, and it came from T cells, B-cell-depleted T cells, or PBMCs.

The junction had 3 bases not matched to a gene; V was cut back by 5 bases and J by 6 bases. CDR3 length: 12 residues. Per the authors' pipeline: Estimation of nucleated cell counts relied on the amplification of reference gene primers. Sequencing was performed with immunoSEQ multiplex PCR; in TCRdb, only in-frame clones are kept and a portion is missing. V and J calls plus clone size are reproduced from that table; the DNA served to infer D and trimming. Found here are about 220,000 clones, less than 90% of them singletons; the top ten hold 20%. This clone occurred a few times. The TCR sequence derives from a man younger than 45 with active or convalescent COVID-19. This rearrangement joins TRBV12-3 or TRBV12-4 to TRBJ1-2, with 7 bases that match TRBD1. The specimen sequenced was peripheral blood. CDR3 loop: CASSPDRDGYTF. The CDR3 nucleotides are TGTGCCAGCAGTCCCGACAGGGATGGCTACACCTTC.